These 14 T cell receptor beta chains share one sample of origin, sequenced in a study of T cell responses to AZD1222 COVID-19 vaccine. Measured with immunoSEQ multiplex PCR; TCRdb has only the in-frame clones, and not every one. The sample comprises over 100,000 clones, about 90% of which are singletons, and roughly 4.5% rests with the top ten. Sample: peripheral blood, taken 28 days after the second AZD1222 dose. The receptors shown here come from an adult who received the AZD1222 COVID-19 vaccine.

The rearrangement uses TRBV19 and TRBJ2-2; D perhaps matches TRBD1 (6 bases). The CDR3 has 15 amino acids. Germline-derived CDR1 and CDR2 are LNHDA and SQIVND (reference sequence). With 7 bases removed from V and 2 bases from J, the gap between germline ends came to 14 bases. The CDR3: CASMKAGVNTGELFF. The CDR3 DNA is TGTGCCAGTATGAAAGCAGGGGTCAACACCGGGGAGCTGTTTTTT.

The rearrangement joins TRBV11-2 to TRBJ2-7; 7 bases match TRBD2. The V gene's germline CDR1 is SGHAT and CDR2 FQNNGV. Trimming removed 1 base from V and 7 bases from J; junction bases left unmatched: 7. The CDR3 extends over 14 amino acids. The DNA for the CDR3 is TGTGCCAGCAGCTTAGTAGGGGAGGGGCAGGAGCAGTACTTC. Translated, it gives CASSLVGEGQEQYF. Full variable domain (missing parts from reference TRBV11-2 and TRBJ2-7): EAGVAQSPRYKIIEKRQSVAFWCNPISGHATLYWYQQILGQGPKLLIQFQNNGVVDDSQLPKDRFSAERLKGVDSTLKIQPAKLEDSAVYLCASSLVGEGQEQYFGPGTRLTVT.

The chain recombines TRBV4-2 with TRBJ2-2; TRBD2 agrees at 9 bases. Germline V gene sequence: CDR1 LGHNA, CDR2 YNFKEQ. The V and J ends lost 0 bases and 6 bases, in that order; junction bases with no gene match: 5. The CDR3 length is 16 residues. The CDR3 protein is CASSQDSSGGSGELFF. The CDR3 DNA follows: TGTGCCAGCAGCCAAGATAGCAGCGGGGGGTCCGGGGAGCTGTTTTTT.

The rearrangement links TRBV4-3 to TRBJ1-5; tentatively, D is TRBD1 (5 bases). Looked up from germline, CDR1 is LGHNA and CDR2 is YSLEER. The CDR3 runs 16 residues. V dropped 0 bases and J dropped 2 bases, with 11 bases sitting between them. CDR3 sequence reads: CASSQDRRGGNQPQHF. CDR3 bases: TGCGCCAGCAGCCAAGATCGGAGAGGGGGCAATCAGCCCCAGCATTTT.

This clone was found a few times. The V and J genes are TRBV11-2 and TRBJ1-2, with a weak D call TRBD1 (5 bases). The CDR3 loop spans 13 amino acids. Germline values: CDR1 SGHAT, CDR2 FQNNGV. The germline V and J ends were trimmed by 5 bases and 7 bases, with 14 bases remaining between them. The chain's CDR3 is CASSTRDLRGYTF. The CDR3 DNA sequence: TGTGCCAGCAGCACTCGGGACTTGCGTGGCTACACCTTC.

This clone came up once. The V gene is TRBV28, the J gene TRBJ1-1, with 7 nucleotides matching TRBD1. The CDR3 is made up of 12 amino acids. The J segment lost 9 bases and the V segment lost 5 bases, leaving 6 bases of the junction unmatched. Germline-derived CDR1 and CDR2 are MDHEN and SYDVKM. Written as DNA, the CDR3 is TGTGCCAGCAGTGCCTCGGACAGGAAAGCTTTCTTT. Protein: CASSASDRKAFF.

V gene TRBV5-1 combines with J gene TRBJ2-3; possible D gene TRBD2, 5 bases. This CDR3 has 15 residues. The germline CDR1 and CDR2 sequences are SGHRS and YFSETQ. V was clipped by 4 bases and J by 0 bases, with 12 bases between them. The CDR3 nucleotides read TGCGCCAGCAGCCTACGGGGAGTTAGCACAGATACGCAGTATTTT. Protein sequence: CASSLRGVSTDTQYF.

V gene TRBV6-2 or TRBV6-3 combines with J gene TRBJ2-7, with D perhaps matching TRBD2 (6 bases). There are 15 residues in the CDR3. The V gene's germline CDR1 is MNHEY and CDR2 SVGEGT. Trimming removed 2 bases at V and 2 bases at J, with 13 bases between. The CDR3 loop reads CASSYSRLVPYEQYF. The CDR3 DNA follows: TGTGCCAGCAGTTACAGCCGACTAGTCCCCTACGAGCAGTACTTC.

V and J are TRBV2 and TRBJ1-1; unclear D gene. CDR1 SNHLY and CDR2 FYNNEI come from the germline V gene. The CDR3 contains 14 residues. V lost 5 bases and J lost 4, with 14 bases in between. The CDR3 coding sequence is TGTGCCAGCAGTTCGATGGGAGAGAGCACTGAAGCTTTCTTT. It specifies CASSSMGESTEAFF.

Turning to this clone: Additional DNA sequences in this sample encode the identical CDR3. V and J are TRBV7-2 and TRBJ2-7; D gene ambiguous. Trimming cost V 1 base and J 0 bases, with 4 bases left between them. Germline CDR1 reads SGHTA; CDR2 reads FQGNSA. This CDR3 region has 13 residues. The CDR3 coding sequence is TGTGCCAGCAGCTTAGGCTTCTCCTACGAGCAGTACTTC. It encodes CASSLGFSYEQYF.

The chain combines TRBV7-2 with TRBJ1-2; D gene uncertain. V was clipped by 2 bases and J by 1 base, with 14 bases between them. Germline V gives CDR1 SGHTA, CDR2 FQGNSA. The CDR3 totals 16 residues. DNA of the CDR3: TGTGCCAGCAGCTTATCCAGCGGGCAGAATAACTATGGCTACACCTTC. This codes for CASSLSSGQNNYGYTF.

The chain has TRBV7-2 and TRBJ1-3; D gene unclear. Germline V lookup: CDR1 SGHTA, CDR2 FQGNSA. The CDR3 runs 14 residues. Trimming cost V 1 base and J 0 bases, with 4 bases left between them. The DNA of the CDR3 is TGTGCCAGCAGCTTAGACAGCTCTGGAAACACCATATATTTT. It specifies CASSLDSSGNTIYF.

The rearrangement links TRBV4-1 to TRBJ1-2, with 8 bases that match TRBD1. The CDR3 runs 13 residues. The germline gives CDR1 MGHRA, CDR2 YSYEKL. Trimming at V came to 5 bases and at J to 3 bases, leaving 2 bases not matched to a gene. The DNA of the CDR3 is TGCGCCAGCAGCGCACAGGGGGACTATGGCTACACCTTC. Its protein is CASSAQGDYGYTF.

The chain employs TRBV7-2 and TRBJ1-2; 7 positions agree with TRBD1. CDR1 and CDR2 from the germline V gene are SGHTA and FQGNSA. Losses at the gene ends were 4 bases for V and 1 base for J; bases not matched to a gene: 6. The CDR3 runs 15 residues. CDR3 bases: TGTGCCAGCAGCTCCCGAGGGACAGATAACTATGGCTACACCTTC. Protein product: CASSSRGTDNYGYTF.